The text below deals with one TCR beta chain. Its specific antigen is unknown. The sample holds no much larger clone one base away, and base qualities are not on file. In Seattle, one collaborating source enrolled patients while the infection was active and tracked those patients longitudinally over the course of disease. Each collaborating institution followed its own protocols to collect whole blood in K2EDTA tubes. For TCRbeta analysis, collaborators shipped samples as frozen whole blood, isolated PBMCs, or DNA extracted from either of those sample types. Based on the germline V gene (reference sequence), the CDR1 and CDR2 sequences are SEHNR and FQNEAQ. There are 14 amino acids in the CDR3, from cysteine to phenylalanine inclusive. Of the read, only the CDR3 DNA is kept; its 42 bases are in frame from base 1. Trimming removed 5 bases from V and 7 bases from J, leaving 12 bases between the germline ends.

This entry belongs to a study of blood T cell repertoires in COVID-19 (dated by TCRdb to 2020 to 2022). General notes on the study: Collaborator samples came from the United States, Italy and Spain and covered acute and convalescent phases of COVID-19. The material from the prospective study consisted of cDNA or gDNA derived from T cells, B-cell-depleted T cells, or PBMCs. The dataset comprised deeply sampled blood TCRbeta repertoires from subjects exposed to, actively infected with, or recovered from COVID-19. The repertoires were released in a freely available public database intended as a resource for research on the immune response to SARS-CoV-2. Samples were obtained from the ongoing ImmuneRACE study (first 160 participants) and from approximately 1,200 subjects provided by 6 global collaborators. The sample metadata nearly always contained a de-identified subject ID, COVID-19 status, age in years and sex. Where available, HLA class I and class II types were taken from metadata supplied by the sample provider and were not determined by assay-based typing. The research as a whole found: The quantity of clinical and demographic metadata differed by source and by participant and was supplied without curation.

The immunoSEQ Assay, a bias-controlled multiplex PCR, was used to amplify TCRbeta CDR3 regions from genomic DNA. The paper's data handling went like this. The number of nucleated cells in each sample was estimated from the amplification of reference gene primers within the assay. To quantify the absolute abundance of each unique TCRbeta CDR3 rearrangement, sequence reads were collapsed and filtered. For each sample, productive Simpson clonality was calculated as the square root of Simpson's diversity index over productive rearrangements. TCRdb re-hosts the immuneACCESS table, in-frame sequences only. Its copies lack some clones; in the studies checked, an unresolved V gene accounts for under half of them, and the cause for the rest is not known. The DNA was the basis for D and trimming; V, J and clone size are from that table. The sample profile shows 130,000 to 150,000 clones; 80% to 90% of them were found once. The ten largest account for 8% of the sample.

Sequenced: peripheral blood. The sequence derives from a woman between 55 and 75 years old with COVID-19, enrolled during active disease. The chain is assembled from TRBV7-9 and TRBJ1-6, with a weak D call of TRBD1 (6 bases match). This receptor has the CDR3 CASSTGQRNSPLHF. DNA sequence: TGTGCCAGCAGCACCGGACAGAGAAATTCACCCCTCCACTTT. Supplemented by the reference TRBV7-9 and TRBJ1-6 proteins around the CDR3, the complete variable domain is DTGVSQNPRHKITKRGQNVTFRCDPISEHNRLYWYRQTLGQGPEFLTYFQNEAQLEKSRLLSDRFSAERPKGSFSTLEIQRTEQGDSAMYLCASSTGQRNSPLHFGNGTRLTVT.